The rows below give T cell receptor beta chains drawn from one sample of a study of T cells in Graves' hyperthyroidism and ophthalmopathy. TCRdb passed the multiplex PCR reads through MiXCR, listing each CDR3 protein once. The sample shows 400,000 to 600,000 distinct CDR3 sequences, about 16% of them seen only once. The sequencing sample was made of blood. These receptors were obtained from a woman aged 25-40 years with Graves' ophthalmopathy. The CDR3 runs from the conserved cysteine through the conserved F or W. A D gene is named only where the DNA matches it firmly. Some rows have no size entry. The others give once, few or many, or a class for an expanded clone.

DNA | CDR3 | size | D | J | V
TGCAGCGTTATGGGCGGGGCAGCGCTACCAGGCTACGAGCAGTACTTC | CSVMGGAALPGYEQYF | NA | NA | TRBJ2-7 | TRBV20-1
TGTGCCTGGAGCGAAACAGGGGTGGGCACAGATACGCAGTATTTT | CAWSETGVGTDTQYF | many | TRBD1 | TRBJ2-3 | TRBV30
TGTGCCAGCAGGGCGCCCGGGACAGGGTTCGAGCAGTACTTC | CASRAPGTGFEQYF | NA | TRBD1 | TRBJ2-7 | TRBV6-2/TRBV6-3
TGTGCCGGTAGTAAACAGCGGGGCAATGCCTACGAGCAGTACTTC | CAGSKQRGNAYEQYF | NA | TRBD2 | TRBJ2-7 | TRBV19
TGTGCCAGCAGTTTCCCCGGGACAATTGGCTCCTACGAGCAGTACTTC | CASSFPGTIGSYEQYF | NA | NA | TRBJ2-7 | TRBV6-1
TGTGCCAGCTCACCACCGAGTAGCTCCCACGAGCAGTACTTC | CASSPPSSSHEQYF | many | NA | TRBJ2-7 | TRBV18
TGCAGTGCTAGCGGACTAGCGGGAGGCCATAATGAGCAGTTCTTC | CSASGLAGGHNEQFF | NA | TRBD2 | TRBJ2-1 | TRBV20-1
TGTGCCACCAGCAGAGGACTAGCGGGAGTGGGATATCAGAATGAGCAGTTCTTC | CATSRGLAGVGYQNEQFF | NA | TRBD2 | TRBJ2-1 | TRBV15
TGTGCCAGCAGCTTCACTGATAGCTACGAGCAGTACTTC | CASSFTDSYEQYF | NA | NA | TRBJ2-7 | TRBV9
TGCGCCAGCAGCTTGGAGCCGCTTTCGTACTCCTACAATGAGCAGTTCTTC | CASSLEPLSYSYNEQFF | many | NA | TRBJ2-1 | TRBV5-1
TGTGCCAGCAGTGTACGTTCGGGGACTAATGAAAAACTGTTTTTT | CASSVRSGTNEKLFF | many | NA | TRBJ1-4 | TRBV27
TGTGCCAGCAGTCCCCGGGGTGGAGAGGCCCAGTACTTC | CASSPRGGEAQYF | few | NA | TRBJ2-5 | TRBV12-3/TRBV12-4
TGTGCCAGCAGCTTCCGGGACTACCCCTACAATGAGCAGTTCTTC | CASSFRDYPYNEQFF | many | TRBD2 | TRBJ2-1 | TRBV13
TGTGCCAGCAGTGGACAGGCGAGAAACACCATATATTTT | CASSGQARNTIYF | few | TRBD1 | TRBJ1-3 | TRBV7-2
TGTGCCTCAACTTTACAGGACTATGGCTACACCTTC | CASTLQDYGYTF | many | NA | TRBJ1-2 | TRBV30
TGTGCCAGCCGTAGACTAGCGGGCCGCAATGAGCAGTTCTTC | CASRRLAGRNEQFF | many | TRBD2 | TRBJ2-1 | TRBV11-2
TGCAGTGCTATCCCCGGGACCGGGACCTACGAGCAGTACTTC | CSAIPGTGTYEQYF | few | NA | TRBJ2-7 | TRBV20-1
TGCGCCAGCAGCCAACTTGGAAGGACCAAATACGAGCAGTACTTC | CASSQLGRTKYEQYF | few | NA | TRBJ2-7 | TRBV4-1
TGTGCCAGCAGCCCCTCGACTGGGGACTATGGCTACACCTTC | CASSPSTGDYGYTF | many | NA | TRBJ1-2 | TRBV7-2
TGCAGCGTGGGGGACAGGGCATCCTACAATGAGCAGTTCTTC | CSVGDRASYNEQFF | many | TRBD1 | TRBJ2-1 | TRBV29-1
TGTGCCACCAAAGGGACGGACAAAAACATTCAGTACTTC | CATKGTDKNIQYF | NA | NA | TRBJ2-4 | TRBV6-1
TGTGCCAGCAGCTTGAGCAGAGACCAAGAGGCCCAGTACTTC | CASSLSRDQEAQYF | few | NA | TRBJ2-5 | TRBV7-9
TGTGCCAGCAGCCTCTCAAAGTACGAGCAGTACTTC | CASSLSKYEQYF | many | NA | TRBJ2-7 | TRBV28
TGCGCCAGCAGCTTGAGCCTAGCGGGAATAGGGGAGCAGTTCTTC | CASSLSLAGIGEQFF | NA | TRBD2 | TRBJ2-1 | TRBV5-1
TGTGCCAGCAGCTTAGAGGGTTCGGCAGGTACAAACGAGCAGTACTTC | CASSLEGSAGTNEQYF | many | NA | TRBJ2-7 | TRBV11-2
TGCGCCAGCAGCCAGAGCCTCACAACTAATGAAAAACTGTTTTTT | CASSQSLTTNEKLFF | few | NA | TRBJ1-4 | TRBV4-3
TGTGCCAGCAGCGGTCGAGCAGGAGGGTCCTCCTACAATGAGCAGTACTTC | CASSGRAGGSSYNEQYF | once | NA | TRBJ2-7 | TRBV13
TGCAGTGCTAGAGATCTGGCGGGGGTAAATGAGCAGTTCTTC | CSARDLAGVNEQFF | many | TRBD2 | TRBJ2-1 | TRBV20-1
TGTGCCAGCAGCAGGGGGTCCCCAAGGGGCTACACCTTC | CASSRGSPRGYTF | NA | TRBD1 | TRBJ1-2 | TRBV28
TGTGCCAGCAGCGTAGGTCAGGGGAAAGAGACCCAGTACTTC | CASSVGQGKETQYF | many | NA | TRBJ2-5 | TRBV9
TGTGCCAGCAGTCGGATGACTAGCGGGAGGCCTAATGAGCAGTTCTTC | CASSRMTSGRPNEQFF | few | TRBD2 | TRBJ2-1 | TRBV6-2/TRBV6-3
TGTGCCAGCAGCCCTGTCGGGCAGGGGGCAGGCACAGATACGCAGTATTTT | CASSPVGQGAGTDTQYF | many | TRBD1 | TRBJ2-3 | TRBV7-2